This T cell receptor (beta chain) was profiled in a study of T-cell reconstitution after alpha-beta-depleted transplantation in children. Library preparation (for TCRbeta) was performed with unique molecular identifiers. Each CDR3 protein gets one entry after TCRdb re-called the PCR reads with MiXCR. The table shows over 300,000 distinct CDR3 sequences, with over 9% occurring only once. There are a few counts of this clonotype. With 0 bases removed from V and 6 bases from J, the gap between germline ends came to 9 bases. CDR1 SGHRS and CDR2 YFSETQ come from the germline V gene. The CDR3 spans 13 residues.

Sequences were derived from PBMCs from the stem cell graft donor, sampled from the stem cell graft. V usage is TRBV5-1 and J usage is TRBJ1-1; D is ambiguous. This TCR was sampled from a human donor who donated a stem cell graft to a child with acute lymphoblastic leukemia. CDR3 region: CASSLGSGAEAFF. The CDR3 bases are TGCGCCAGCAGCTTGGGGAGTGGGGCTGAAGCTTTCTTT.